These 23 T cell receptor beta chains share one sample of origin, sequenced in a study of type 1 regulatory T cells. One entry per CDR3 protein, called by TCRdb with MiXCR from the reads. In the table there are 68,000 or so distinct CDR3 sequences, just under 50% of which are singletons. Which antigens these TCRs recognize remains unknown. Specimen: cultured non-Tr1 T cells, either the whole culture or a sorted T cell fraction (not recorded which). The receptors were sampled from a human donor in good health.

V usage is TRBV7-2 and J usage is TRBJ2-3; D is possibly TRBD1 (5 bases). Looked up from germline, CDR1 is SGHTA and CDR2 is FQGNSA. This CDR3 region has 16 residues. The germline V and J ends were trimmed by 6 bases and 1 base, with 17 bases remaining between them. CDR3 amino acids: CASSLDGLGGTDTQYF. CDR3 nucleotides: TGTGCCAGCAGTCTAGACGGGCTAGGGGGCACAGATACGCAGTATTTT.

In its sample, this clonotype was seen a few times. This chain joins TRBV10-3 and TRBJ1-2; no reliable D call. Germline V gives CDR1 ENHRY, CDR2 SYGVKD. With 6 bases removed from V and 3 bases from J, the gap between germline ends came to 11 bases. This CDR3 comprises 13 residues. CDR3 residues: CAISPSTDYGYTF. The CDR3 DNA reads as TGTGCCATCAGCCCCTCGACGGACTATGGCTACACCTTC.

The table lists this clonotype with a few counts. The chain carries TRBV20-1 and TRBJ2-7; tentatively, D is TRBD2 (5 bases). Germline CDR1 and CDR2: DFQATT and SNEGSKA (reference sequence). There are 11 residues in the CDR3. Trimming shortened V by 4 bases and J by 6 bases, and 10 bases separated the two germline ends. The CDR3 protein is CSAKIRGEQYF. The CDR3 DNA reads TGCAGTGCTAAGATCCGGGGCGAGCAGTACTTC.

A note on this clonotype: Lacking the conserved final phenylalanine or tryptophan, this CDR3 likely reflects a read error. The J gene is TRBJ2-5, the V gene TRBV2, with no clear D. The CDR3 loop spans 13 amino acids. Germline CDR1 reads SNHLY; CDR2 reads FYNNEI. Deletions cut 5 bases from V and 0 bases from J, with 7 bases between. The CDR3 loop is CASSLRYQETQYS. DNA of the CDR3: TGTGCCAGCAGTCTGCGTTACCAAGAGACCCAGTACTCC.

The rearrangement links TRBV7-2 to TRBJ2-2; 9 nucleotides match TRBD2. Trimming took 3 bases from V and 4 from J; bases not matched to a gene: 9. Germline V gives CDR1 SGHTA, CDR2 FQGNSA. CDR3 length equals 17 residues. The CDR3 bases are TGTGCCAGCAGCTTGGACGGCGGGGGGGCCGCCACCGGGGAGCTGTTTTTT. It translates to CASSLDGGGAATGELFF.

The rearrangement links TRBV27 to TRBJ2-7, with 9 bases that match TRBD1. Unmatched junction bases numbered 8, after V lost 5 bases and J lost 6 bases. The CDR3 is made up of 14 amino acids. The germline CDR1 and CDR2 sequences are MNHEY and SMNVEV (reference sequence). DNA for the CDR3: TGTGCCAGCAGTGGGACAGGGAGGGACTCCGAGCAGTACTTC. It yields the protein CASSGTGRDSEQYF.

The sample holds a few counts of this clonotype. This chain uses TRBV5-1 with TRBJ1-2, with TRBD1 as a possible D gene (5 bases). Germline V gene lookup returns CDR1 SGHRS and CDR2 YFSETQ. CDR3 length: 15 residues. Trimming cost V 4 bases and J 1 base, with 14 bases left between them. The CDR3 here is CASSMGPNLNYGYTF. The CDR3 DNA reads TGCGCCAGCAGCATGGGACCGAACCTTAACTATGGCTACACCTTC.

This clonotype appeared a few times. This chain links TRBV9 with TRBJ1-5, with 7 bases aligning to TRBD1. Germline-derived CDR1 and CDR2 are SGDLS and YYNGEE. J gave up 5 bases and V 3 bases, and 2 bases lay outside the gene matches. The CDR3 runs 13 residues. The CDR3, as DNA: TGTGCCAGCAGCGCGACAGGGTATCAGCCCCAGCATTTT. It codes for CASSATGYQPQHF.

The V call is TRBV5-1, the J call TRBJ2-7; 7 positions agree with TRBD1. The CDR3 consists of 17 residues. The V gene end was trimmed by 1 base and the J gene end by 7 bases; junction bases not matched to a gene: 17. Looked up from germline, CDR1 is SGHRS and CDR2 is YFSETQ. CDR3 bases: TGCGCCAGCAGCTTGACCGTGCCAGGGACAGCCCGAGGGGAGCAGTACTTC. Protein product: CASSLTVPGTARGEQYF.

V gene TRBV6-1 combines with J gene TRBJ1-2; possibly TRBD1 for D (5 bases). The length of the CDR3 is 16 residues. Germline CDR1 MNHNS, CDR2 SASEGT. Trimming pared 3 bases from V and 0 bases from J, leaving 14 bases between. The CDR3 region is CASSDYDRFSNYGYTF. The CDR3 bases are TGTGCCAGCAGTGACTATGACAGATTCTCTAACTATGGCTACACCTTC.

The V call is TRBV9, the J call TRBJ1-6; D gene ambiguous. With 0 bases removed from V and 7 bases from J, the gap between germline ends came to 5 bases. This CDR3 is 13 amino acids long. Germline CDR1 is SGDLS and CDR2 is YYNGEE. The CDR3 sequence is CASSVAWNSPLHF. CDR3 in DNA: TGTGCCAGCAGCGTAGCCTGGAATTCACCCCTCCACTTT. Drawing the rest from reference TRBV9 and TRBJ1-6, the complete variable domain is DSGVTQTPKHLITATGQRVTLRCSPRSGDLSVYWYQQSLDQGLQFLIQYYNGEERAKGNILERFSAQQFPDLHSELNLSSLELGDSALYFCASSVAWNSPLHFGNGTRLTVT.

This clonotype has only a few counts. The chain has TRBV6-5 and TRBJ1-5; tentatively, D is TRBD1 (5 bases). Germline lookup yields CDR1 MNHEY and CDR2 SVGAGI. V was shortened by 3 bases and J by 2 bases, with 14 bases between the two germline ends. This CDR3 has 16 amino acids. The CDR3 reads CASSYSGTGGNQPQHF. In nucleotides, the CDR3 is TGTGCCAGCAGTTATTCCGGGACGGGAGGCAATCAGCCCCAGCATTTT.

The chain uses TRBV15 and TRBJ2-3; TRBD2 aligns across 8 bases. The CDR3 runs 16 residues. In germline, CDR1 is LNHNV, CDR2 YYDKDF (reference sequence). J lost 2 bases, V lost 8 bases, and 12 bases had no gene match. CDR3: CATVSFMRGDTDTQYF. DNA for the CDR3: TGTGCCACCGTCTCTTTTATGCGGGGGGACACAGATACGCAGTATTTT.

This clonotype showed up just a few times. The chain has TRBV5-4 and TRBJ2-1; D gene unclear. From germline, CDR1 is SGHNT and CDR2 YYREEE (reference sequence). This CDR3 is built from 13 residues. V lost 0 bases to trimming and J lost 8 bases, with 9 bases between them. CDR3 amino acids: CASSLETYDEQFF. DNA of the CDR3: TGTGCCAGCAGCTTGGAAACCTATGATGAGCAGTTCTTC.

The CDR3 reads CASSQDRGRPIYGYTF. The CDR3 coding sequence is TGCGCCAGCAGCCAAGATAGGGGGCGCCCTATCTATGGCTACACCTTC. V and J are TRBV4-3 and TRBJ1-2; 7 positions agree with TRBD1. The germline V gene has CDR1 LGHNA and CDR2 YSLEER. CDR3 length: 16 residues. V dropped 0 bases and J dropped 4; count of bases not matched to a gene: 8.

This clonotype was detected a few times. The J gene is TRBJ2-3, the V gene TRBV2, with TRBD1 as a possible D gene (5 bases). In germline, CDR1 is SNHLY, CDR2 FYNNEI. V was trimmed by 7 bases and J by 4 bases, leaving 12 bases between them. CDR3 length: 13 residues. The CDR3: CASKYLGADTQYF. CDR3 DNA: TGTGCCAGCAAATACCTAGGGGCAGATACGCAGTATTTT.

CDR3 sequence reads: CASSYSILRPPITYEQYF. The DNA for the CDR3 is TGTGCCAGCAGTTACTCGATCTTACGGCCACCGATCACCTACGAGCAGTACTTC. J is TRBJ2-7 and V is TRBV6-2 or TRBV6-3; D ambiguous. The V end was cut by 0 bases, the J end by 2 bases, with 20 bases between. The CDR3 runs 18 residues. The V gene's germline CDR1 is MNHEY and CDR2 SVGEGT.

The chain combines TRBV6-4 with TRBJ1-6; D unclear. Per germline, CDR1 MRHNA and CDR2 SNTAGT. Trimming stripped 4 bases from V and 7 bases from J, with 11 bases between. There are 14 residues in the CDR3. This CDR3 is CASSVMPGNSPLHF. The CDR3, as DNA: TGTGCCAGCAGTGTGATGCCAGGCAATTCACCCCTCCACTTT.

As for this clonotype: One junction end does not reproduce the germline sequence, and a read error may be involved. The chain is built from TRBV5-5 and TRBJ2-5, with TRBD1 as a possible D gene (6 bases). The CDR3 totals 13 residues. Per germline, CDR1 SGHKS and CDR2 YYEKEE (reference sequence). CDR3 amino acids: CASLDRGQKTQYF. The CDR3 DNA follows: TGTGCCAGTTTGGACAGAGGCCAAAAGACCCAGTACTTC.

This clonotype has only a few counts. The gene calls are TRBV15 and TRBJ2-7; TRBD1 is a possible D gene (8 bases). Looked up from germline, CDR1 is LNHNV and CDR2 is YYDKDF (reference sequence). V was trimmed by 3 bases and J by 1 base, leaving 13 bases between them. This CDR3 comprises 15 residues. The CDR3 nucleotides read TGTGCCACCAGCAGGCACAGGGGGGGGTCCTACGAGCAGTACTTC. This gives the protein CATSRHRGGSYEQYF.

J is TRBJ1-1 and V is TRBV4-1, with D perhaps TRBD1 (6 bases). V dropped 3 bases and J dropped 5 bases, with 19 bases sitting between them. CDR1 MGHRA and CDR2 YSYEKL come from the germline V gene. This CDR3 is built from 16 residues. Written as DNA, the CDR3 is TGCGCCAGCAGCCAGGACCCAGGGCAGGGGTCGACTGAAGCTTTCTTT. Translated: CASSQDPGQGSTEAFF.

V and J are TRBV5-1 and TRBJ1-3, with D hard to call. The CDR3 totals 14 residues. CDR1 is SGHRS, CDR2 YFSETQ, per germline. V was cut by 0 bases and J by 4 bases, with 8 bases left in between. The CDR3 loop reads CASSLAGYGNTIYF. CDR3 nucleotides: TGCGCCAGCAGCTTGGCCGGATACGGAAACACCATATATTTT.

This clonotype has more than one count but fewer than ten. The genes are TRBV6-5 and TRBJ2-1; D call uncertain. Per the germline V gene, CDR1 is MNHEY and CDR2 is SVGAGI. The V end was cut by 5 bases, the J end by 8 bases, with 19 bases between. This CDR3 region has 15 residues. This chain's CDR3 is CASSLPDGRGDEQFF. DNA for the CDR3: TGTGCCAGCAGTCTACCGGACGGCAGAGGCGATGAGCAGTTCTTC.